A single TCR beta chain is shown here with its context. TCRdb's copy holds only in-frame clones and misses some; the assay was immunoSEQ multiplex PCR. In the table there are around 25,000 clones, roughly 75% of which are singletons. The sample comes from a study of preoperative IRX-2 immunotherapy in early breast cancer. Germline assignment: CDR1 SGHNT and CDR2 YENEEA. J was trimmed by 4 bases and V by 2 bases; bases with no gene match: 11. This CDR3 is 18 amino acids long. As for treatment: preoperative locoregional IRX-2 cytokine immunotherapy. Patients received preoperative, locoregional IRX-2 cytokine immunotherapy in a phase Ib study.

This clonotype originated in a human donor with breast cancer. The chain uses TRBV11-3 and TRBJ2-1; TRBD2 agrees at 10 bases. The material was lymph node tissue, obtained after IRX-2 immunotherapy. As DNA, the CDR3 is TGTGCCAGCAGCTTACCCCCCCGACTAGCGGGCGTTTACAATGAGCAGTTCTTC. It is translated as CASSLPPRLAGVYNEQFF.